The source of this TCR beta chain is a study of blood T cell repertoires in COVID-19. Across the whole study: Specimens from acute and convalescent COVID-19 originated in the United States, Italy and Spain.

The length of the CDR3 is 16 residues. V was trimmed by 0 bases and J by 0 bases, leaving 13 bases between them. The V gene's germline CDR1 is SGDLS and CDR2 YYNGEE. Method: immunoSEQ multiplex PCR; TCRdb's copy keeps in-frame clones and lacks some. The sample gives approximately 89,000 clones, approximately 72% of which show up once; approximately 25% is in the top ten. V gene TRBV9 combines with J gene TRBJ2-7, with D possibly being TRBD2 (6 bases). The TCR was taken from a man between 70 and 80 years old with acute or convalescent COVID-19. Input material: peripheral blood. CDR3 bases: TGTGCCAGCAGCGTAGATAGCGGATTTAGCTCCTACGAGCAGTACTTC. This gives the protein CASSVDSGFSSYEQYF.